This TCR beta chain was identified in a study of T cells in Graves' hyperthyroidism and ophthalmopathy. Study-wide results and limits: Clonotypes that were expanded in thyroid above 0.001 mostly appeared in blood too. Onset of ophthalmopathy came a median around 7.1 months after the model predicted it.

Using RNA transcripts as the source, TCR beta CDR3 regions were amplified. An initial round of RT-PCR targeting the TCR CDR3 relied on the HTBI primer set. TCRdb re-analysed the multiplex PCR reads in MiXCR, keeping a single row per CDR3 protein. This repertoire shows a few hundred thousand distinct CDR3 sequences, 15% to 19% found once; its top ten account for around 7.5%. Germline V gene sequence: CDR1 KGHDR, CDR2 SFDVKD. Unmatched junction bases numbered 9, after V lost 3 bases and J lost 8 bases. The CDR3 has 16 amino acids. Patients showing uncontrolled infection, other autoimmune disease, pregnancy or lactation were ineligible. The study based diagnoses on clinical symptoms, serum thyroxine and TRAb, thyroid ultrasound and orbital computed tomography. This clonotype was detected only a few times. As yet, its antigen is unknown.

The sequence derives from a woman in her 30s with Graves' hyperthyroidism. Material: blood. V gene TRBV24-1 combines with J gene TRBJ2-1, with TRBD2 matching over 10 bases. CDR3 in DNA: TGTGCCACCAGTGATCCAAAGCGGGAGGGCCTTCATGAGCAGTTCTTC. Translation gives CATSDPKREGLHEQFF.